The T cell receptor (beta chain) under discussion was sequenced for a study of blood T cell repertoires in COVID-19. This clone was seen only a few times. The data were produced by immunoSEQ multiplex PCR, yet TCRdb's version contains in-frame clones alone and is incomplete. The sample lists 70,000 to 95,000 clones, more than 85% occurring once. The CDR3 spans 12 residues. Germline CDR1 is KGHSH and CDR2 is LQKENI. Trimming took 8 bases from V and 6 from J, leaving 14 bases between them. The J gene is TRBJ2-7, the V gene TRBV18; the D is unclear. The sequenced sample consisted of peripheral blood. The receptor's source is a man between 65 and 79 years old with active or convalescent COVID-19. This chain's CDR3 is CASTNIDSEQYF. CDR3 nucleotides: TGTGCCAGCACGAATATCGACTCCGAGCAGTACTTC.